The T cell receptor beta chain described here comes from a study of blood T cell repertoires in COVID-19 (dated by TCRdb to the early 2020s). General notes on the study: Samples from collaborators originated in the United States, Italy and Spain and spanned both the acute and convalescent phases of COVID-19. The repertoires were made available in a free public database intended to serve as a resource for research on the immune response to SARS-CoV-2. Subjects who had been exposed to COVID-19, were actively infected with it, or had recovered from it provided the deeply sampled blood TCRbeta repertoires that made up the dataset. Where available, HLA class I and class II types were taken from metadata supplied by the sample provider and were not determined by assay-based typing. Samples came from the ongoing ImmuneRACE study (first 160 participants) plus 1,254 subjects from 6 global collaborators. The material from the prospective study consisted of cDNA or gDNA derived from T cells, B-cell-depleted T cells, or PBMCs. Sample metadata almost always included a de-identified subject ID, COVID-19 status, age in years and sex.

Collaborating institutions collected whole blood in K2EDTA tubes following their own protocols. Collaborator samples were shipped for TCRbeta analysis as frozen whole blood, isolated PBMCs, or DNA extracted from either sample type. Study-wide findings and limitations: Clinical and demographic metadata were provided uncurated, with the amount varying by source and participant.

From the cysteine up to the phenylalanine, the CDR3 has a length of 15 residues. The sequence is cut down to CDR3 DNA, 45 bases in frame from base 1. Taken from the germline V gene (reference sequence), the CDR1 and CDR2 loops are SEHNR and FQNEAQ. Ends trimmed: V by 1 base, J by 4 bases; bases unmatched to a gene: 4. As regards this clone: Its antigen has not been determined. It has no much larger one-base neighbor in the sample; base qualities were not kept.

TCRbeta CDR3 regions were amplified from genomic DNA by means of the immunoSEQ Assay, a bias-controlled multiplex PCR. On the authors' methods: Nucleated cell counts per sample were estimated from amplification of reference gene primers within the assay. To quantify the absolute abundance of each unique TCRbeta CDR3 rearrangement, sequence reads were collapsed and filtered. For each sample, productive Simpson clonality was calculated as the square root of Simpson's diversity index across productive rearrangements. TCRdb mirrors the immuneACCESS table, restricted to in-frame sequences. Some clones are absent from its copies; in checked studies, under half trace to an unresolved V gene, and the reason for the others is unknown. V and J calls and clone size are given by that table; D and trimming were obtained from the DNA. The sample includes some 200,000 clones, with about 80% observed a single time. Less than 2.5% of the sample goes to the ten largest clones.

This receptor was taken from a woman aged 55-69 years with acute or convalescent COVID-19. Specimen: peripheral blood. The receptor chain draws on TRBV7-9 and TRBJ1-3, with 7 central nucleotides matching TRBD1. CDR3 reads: CASSLGRDRGNTIYF. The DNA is TGTGCCAGCAGCTTAGGCCGGGACAGAGGAAACACCATATATTTT.